Below, 6 T cell receptor beta chains from the same sample are listed, as sequenced in a study of blood T cell repertoires in COVID-19 (dated by TCRdb to the early 2020s). The method was the immunoSEQ multiplex PCR assay. TCRdb holds this immuneACCESS table with in-frame rearrangements only. Some clones are missing; in checked studies, unresolved V genes explain under half, and the rest has no known cause. The table for this sample lists roughly 170,000 clones; approximately 81% of them were counted only once. The top ten constitute 15% to 20% of the sample. The material sequenced was PBMCs or T cells enriched from blood (not recorded which). Source of these receptors: a man aged 55 to 70 who had recovered from COVID-19.

This sequence joins TRBV2 and TRBJ1-1, with 7 bases aligning to TRBD1. The CDR3 covers 14 residues. Germline V gene sequence: CDR1 SNHLY, CDR2 FYNNEI. The J segment lost 5 bases and the V segment lost 2 bases, leaving 5 bases of the junction unmatched. The CDR3: CASSETGVGTEAFF. The CDR3, as DNA: TGTGCCAGCAGTGAAACAGGGGTGGGGACTGAAGCTTTCTTT.

The genes are TRBV2 and TRBJ1-5, with 9 bases matching TRBD1. The V segment lost 5 bases and the J segment 4 bases; nucleotides outside the gene matches: 3. CDR3 length: 14 residues. Germline CDR1 reads SNHLY; CDR2 reads FYNNEI. The CDR3 region has the DNA TGTGCCAGCAGTCCCGACAGGGGGAATCAGCCCCAGCATTTT. Residues: CASSPDRGNQPQHF.

The chain carries TRBV2 and TRBJ2-1, with 10 bases fitting TRBD2. Trimming took 6 bases from V and 9 from J; bases not matched to a gene: 11. Germline V gene sequence: CDR1 SNHLY, CDR2 FYNNEI. The CDR3 has 15 residues. The CDR3 spells CASRWTPGLAVEQFF. The CDR3 DNA sequence: TGTGCCAGCAGGTGGACCCCCGGACTAGCGGTTGAGCAGTTCTTC. The full variable domain, rest sourced from reference TRBV2 and TRBJ2-1, is EPEVTQTPSHQVTQMGQEVILRCVPISNHLYFYWYRQILGQKVEFLVSFYNNEISEKSEIFDDQFSVERPDGSNFTLKIRSTKLEDSAMYFCASRWTPGLAVEQFFGPGTRLTVL.

The rearrangement uses TRBV2 and TRBJ2-7; 7 bases agree with TRBD2. The germline CDR1 and CDR2 sequences are SNHLY and FYNNEI. The CDR3 consists of 13 residues. The trim removed 4 bases at V and 2 bases at J, leaving 2 bases unmatched. CDR3 residues: CASSGGGTYEQYF. In DNA form, the CDR3 reads TGTGCCAGCAGTGGGGGGGGGACCTACGAGCAGTACTTC.

The chain carries TRBV3-1 (or the pseudogene TRBV3-2) and TRBJ2-2, with 10 bases identical to TRBD2. Per the germline V gene, CDR1 is LGHDT and CDR2 is YNNKEL (reference sequence). V was pared by 1 base and J by 4 bases, with 12 bases of the junction left unmatched. This CDR3 has 19 amino acids. The CDR3 DNA follows: TGTGCCAGCAGCCAAGTTAGTCCTAGCGGGGGCCTCCCCACCGGGGAGCTGTTTTTT. This codes for CASSQVSPSGGLPTGELFF.

The chain has TRBV19 and TRBJ2-5; D might be TRBD2 (5 bases). The V gene lost 5 bases and the J gene lost 4 bases, with 20 bases spanning the gap. Germline lookup yields CDR1 LNHDA and CDR2 SQIVND (reference sequence). The CDR3 spans 16 residues. In DNA, the CDR3 is TGTGCCAGTAGTTCCAAGAGGGCCAGAGGGAGAGAGACCCAGTACTTC. It encodes CASSSKRARGRETQYF.